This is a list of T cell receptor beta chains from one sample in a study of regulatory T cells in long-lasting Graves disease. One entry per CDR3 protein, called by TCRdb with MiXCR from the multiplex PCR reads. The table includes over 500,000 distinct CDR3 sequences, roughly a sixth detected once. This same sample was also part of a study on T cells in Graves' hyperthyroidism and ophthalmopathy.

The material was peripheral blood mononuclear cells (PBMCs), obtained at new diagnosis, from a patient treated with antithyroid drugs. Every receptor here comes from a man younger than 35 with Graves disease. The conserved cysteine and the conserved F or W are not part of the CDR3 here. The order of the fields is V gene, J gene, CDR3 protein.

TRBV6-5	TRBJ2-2	ASSYGQFTGELF
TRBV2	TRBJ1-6	ASSDPGQGESPLH
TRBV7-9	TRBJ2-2	ASSLWTGRARPGELF
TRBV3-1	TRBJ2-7	ASSQQRGSYEQY
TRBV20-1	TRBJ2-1	SASGVPDHYNEQF
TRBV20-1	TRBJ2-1	SASLKGGDREQF
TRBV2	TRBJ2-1	ASSEISGQGEQF
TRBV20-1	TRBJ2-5	SARDYRSGAETQY
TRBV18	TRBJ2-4	ASSPTDRGNIQY
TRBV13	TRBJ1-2	ASSLLEREGLYGYT
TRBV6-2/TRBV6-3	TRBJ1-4	ASSYGSANEKLF
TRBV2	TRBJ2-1	AGTSGSYNEQF
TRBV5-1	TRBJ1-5	ASSYSWGGQPQH
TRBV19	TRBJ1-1	ASSMAGGTEAF
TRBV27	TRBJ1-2	ASSPGLGTGGGCT
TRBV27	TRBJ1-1	ASSPLGRTANTEAF
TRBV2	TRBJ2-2	ASSEALLGPSGELF
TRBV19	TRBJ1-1	ASSGSGRGMNTEAF
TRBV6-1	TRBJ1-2	ASSGQGACYGYT
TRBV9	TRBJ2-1	ASSVLGGSSYNEQF
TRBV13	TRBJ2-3	ASRQSDRGGTDTQY
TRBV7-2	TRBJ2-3	ASPVGDTQY
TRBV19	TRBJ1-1	ASSVPGQGHEAF
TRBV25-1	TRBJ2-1	ASSQWGASGESSYNEQF
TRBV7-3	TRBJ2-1	ASSLEDLRPGDEQF
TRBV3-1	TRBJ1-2	ASSQEPRVGGYGYT
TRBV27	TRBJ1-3	ASRLTASGNTIY
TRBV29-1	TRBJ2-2	SVSSTGELF
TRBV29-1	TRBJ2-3	SVTVAGFTDTQY
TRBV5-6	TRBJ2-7	ASSPGQGRSYEQY
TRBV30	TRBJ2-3	AWSGIAFIDTQY
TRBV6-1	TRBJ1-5	ASSVYRDRFARNQPQH
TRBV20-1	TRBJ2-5	SAREARQGGETQY
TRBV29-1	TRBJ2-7	SVLGDRSYKQY
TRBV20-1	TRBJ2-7	SALSTSGTYEQY
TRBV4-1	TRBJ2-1	ASSPLHWDSSYNEQF
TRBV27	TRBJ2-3	ASSTYSGRGTDTQY
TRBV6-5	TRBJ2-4	ASSYSSVQLRNAKNIQY
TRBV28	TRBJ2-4	ASSLRRTEIAKNIQY
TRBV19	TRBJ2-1	ASTPGLFYNEQF
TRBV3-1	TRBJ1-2	ASSQVQGRDGYT
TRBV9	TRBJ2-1	ASNAAGGEYNEQF
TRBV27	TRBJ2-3	ASIADTQY
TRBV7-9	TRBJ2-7	ASSFLGTEVQYEQY
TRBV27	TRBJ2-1	ASSAGTSGNYNEQF
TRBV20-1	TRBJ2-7	SASEPNTYEQY
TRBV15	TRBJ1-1	ATSLDTMNTGAF
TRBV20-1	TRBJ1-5	SAISGRAPQPQH